What follows describes a single T cell receptor beta chain. Its target antigen remains unknown. One base away there is no much larger clone; base qualities are not given. This sample is drawn from a study of blood T cell repertoires in COVID-19 (TCRdb year 2020). A note on the overall study: Samples from collaborators originated in the United States, Italy and Spain and spanned both the acute and convalescent phases of COVID-19. Where HLA class I and class II types were available, the types were taken from metadata supplied by the sample provider, not from assay-based typing. The repertoires were released in a freely available public database meant as a resource for research on the immune response to SARS-CoV-2. The material from the prospective study consisted of cDNA or gDNA derived from T cells, B-cell-depleted T cells, or PBMCs. Nearly every sample came with metadata listing a de-identified subject ID, COVID-19 status, age in years and sex. The samples were drawn from two sources: the first 160 participants of the ongoing ImmuneRACE study, and 1,200 or so subjects contributed by 6 global collaborators. Subjects who had been exposed to COVID-19, were actively infected with it, or had recovered from it provided the deeply sampled blood TCRbeta repertoires that made up the dataset. What the research found in general, with its limitations: The quantity of clinical and demographic metadata differed by source and by participant and was supplied without curation.

The collaborating institutions used their own protocols to collect whole blood in K2EDTA tubes. For TCRbeta analysis, collaborators shipped samples in one of three forms: frozen whole blood, isolated PBMCs, or DNA extracted from either of those sample types. The immunoSEQ Assay, a bias-controlled multiplex PCR, was used to amplify TCRbeta CDR3 regions from genomic DNA. Per the authors' processing: Nucleated cell counts per sample were estimated from amplification of reference gene primers within the assay. To quantify the absolute abundance of each unique TCRbeta CDR3 rearrangement, sequence reads were collapsed and filtered. For each sample, productive Simpson clonality was calculated as the square root of Simpson's diversity index across productive rearrangements. Drawn from immuneACCESS, this table holds only the in-frame rearrangements with V and J called that TCRdb kept. Clones are partly lost; checked studies trace under half to an unresolved V gene and leave the rest unexplained. The DNA was the basis for D and trimming; V, J and clone size are from that table. In this sample the table shows 170,000 or so clones, 84% of which occur a single time. 13% to 15% of the sample comes from the top ten.

As encoded in the germline V gene, CDR1 is SGDLS while CDR2 is YYNGEE. From its cysteine to its phenylalanine, the CDR3 spans 12 amino acids. Of the read, only the CDR3 DNA is kept; its 36 bases are in frame from base 1. At the junction V is shortened by 1 base and J by 9 bases, with 8 bases in between. Sequencing was performed on peripheral blood. The chain employs TRBV9 and TRBJ2-1; a tentative D match to TRBD2 spans 6 bases. This clonotype originated in a man between 18 and 35 years old with active or convalescent COVID-19. The CDR3 region has the sequence CASSVRGFEQFF. The DNA sequence is given as TGTGCCAGCAGCGTACGGGGGTTTGAGCAGTTCTTC.